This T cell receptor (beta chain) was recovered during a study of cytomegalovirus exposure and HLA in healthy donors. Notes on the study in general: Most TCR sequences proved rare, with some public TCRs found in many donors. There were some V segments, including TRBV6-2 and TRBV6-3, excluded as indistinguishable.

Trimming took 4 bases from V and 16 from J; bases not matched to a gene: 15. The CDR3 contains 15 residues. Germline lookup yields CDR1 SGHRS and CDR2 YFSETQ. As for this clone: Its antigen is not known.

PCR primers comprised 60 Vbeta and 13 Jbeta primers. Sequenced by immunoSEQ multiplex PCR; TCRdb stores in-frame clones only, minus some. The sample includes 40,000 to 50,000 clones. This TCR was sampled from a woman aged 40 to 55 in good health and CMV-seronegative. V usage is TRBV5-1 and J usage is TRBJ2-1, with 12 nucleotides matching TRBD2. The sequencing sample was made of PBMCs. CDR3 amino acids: CASSPDHPSGRGLFF. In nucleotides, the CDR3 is TGCGCCAGCAGCCCAGATCATCCTAGCGGGAGGGGCCTTTTCTTC.